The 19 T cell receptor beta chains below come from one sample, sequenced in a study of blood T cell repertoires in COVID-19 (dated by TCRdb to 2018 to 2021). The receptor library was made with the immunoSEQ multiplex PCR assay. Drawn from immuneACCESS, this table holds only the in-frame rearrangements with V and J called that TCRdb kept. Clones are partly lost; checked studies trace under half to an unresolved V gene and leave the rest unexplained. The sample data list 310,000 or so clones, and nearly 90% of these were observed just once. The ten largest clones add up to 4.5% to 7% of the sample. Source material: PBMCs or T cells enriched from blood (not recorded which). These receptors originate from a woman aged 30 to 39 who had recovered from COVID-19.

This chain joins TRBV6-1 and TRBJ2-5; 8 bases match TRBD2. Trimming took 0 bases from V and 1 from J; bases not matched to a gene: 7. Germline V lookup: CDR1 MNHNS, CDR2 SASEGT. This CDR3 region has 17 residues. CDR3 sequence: CASSEAPFGTSQETQYF. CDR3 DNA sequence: TGTGCCAGCAGTGAAGCCCCCTTTGGGACTAGCCAAGAGACCCAGTACTTC.

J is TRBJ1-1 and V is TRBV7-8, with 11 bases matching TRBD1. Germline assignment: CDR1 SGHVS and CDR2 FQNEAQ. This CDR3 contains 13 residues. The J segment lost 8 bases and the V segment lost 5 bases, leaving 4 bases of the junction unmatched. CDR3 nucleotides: TGTGCCAGCAGCCGTTGGACAGGGGGCGAAGCTTTCTTT. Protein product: CASSRWTGGEAFF. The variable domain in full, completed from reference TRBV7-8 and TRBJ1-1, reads GAGVSQSPRYKVAKRGQDVALRCDPISGHVSLFWYQQALGQGPEFLTYFQNEAQLDKSGLPSDRFFAERPEGSVSTLKIQRTQQEDSAVYLCASSRWTGGEAFFGQGTRLTVV.

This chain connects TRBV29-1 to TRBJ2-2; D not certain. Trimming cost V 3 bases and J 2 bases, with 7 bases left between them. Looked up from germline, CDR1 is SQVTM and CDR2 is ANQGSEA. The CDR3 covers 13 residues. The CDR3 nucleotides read TGCAGCGTTGAGCGCACCAACACCGGGGAGCTGTTTTTT. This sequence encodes CSVERTNTGELFF.

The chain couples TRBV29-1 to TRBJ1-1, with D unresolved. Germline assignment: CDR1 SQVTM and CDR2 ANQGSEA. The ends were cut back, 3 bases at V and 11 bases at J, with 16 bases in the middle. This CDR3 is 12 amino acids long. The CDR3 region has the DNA TGCAGCGTTGAGGCGGGCAGCCTGAGGGCTTTCTTT. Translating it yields CSVEAGSLRAFF.

CDR3 loop: CASSQGTGPYNEQFF. CDR3 bases: TGCGCCAGCAGCCAGGGGACAGGACCGTACAATGAGCAGTTCTTC. This chain joins TRBV4-1 and TRBJ2-1; 8 nucleotides agree with TRBD1. J gave up 4 bases and V 3 bases, and 5 bases lay outside the gene matches. CDR3 size: 15 residues. Germline V gene data show CDR1 as MGHRA and CDR2 as YSYEKL.

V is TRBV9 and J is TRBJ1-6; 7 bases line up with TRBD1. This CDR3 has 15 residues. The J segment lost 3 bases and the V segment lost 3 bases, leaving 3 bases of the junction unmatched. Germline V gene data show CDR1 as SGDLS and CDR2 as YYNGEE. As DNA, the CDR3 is TGTGCCAGCAGCGCCCGGGACAGCTATAATTCACCCCTCCACTTT. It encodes CASSARDSYNSPLHF.

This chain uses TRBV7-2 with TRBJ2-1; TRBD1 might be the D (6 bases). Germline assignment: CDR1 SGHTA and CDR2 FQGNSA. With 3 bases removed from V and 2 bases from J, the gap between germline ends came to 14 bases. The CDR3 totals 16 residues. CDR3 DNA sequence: TGTGCCAGCAGCTTCTCCCTGGGGGCCCCCTACAATGAGCAGTTCTTC. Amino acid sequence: CASSFSLGAPYNEQFF.

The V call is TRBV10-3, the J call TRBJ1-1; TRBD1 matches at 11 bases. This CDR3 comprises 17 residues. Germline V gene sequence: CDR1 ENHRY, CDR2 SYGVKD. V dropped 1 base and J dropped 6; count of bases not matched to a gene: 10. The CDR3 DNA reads TGTGCCATCAGTGAGTTACTCCCGGGACAGGGGGACCCTGAAGCTTTCTTT. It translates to CAISELLPGQGDPEAFF.

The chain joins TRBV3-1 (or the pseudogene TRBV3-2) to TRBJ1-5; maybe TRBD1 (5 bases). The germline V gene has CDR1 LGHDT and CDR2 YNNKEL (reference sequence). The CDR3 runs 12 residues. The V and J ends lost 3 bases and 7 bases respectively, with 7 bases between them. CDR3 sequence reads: CASSQGHQPQHF. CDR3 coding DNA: TGTGCCAGCAGCCAGGGGCACCAGCCCCAGCATTTT.

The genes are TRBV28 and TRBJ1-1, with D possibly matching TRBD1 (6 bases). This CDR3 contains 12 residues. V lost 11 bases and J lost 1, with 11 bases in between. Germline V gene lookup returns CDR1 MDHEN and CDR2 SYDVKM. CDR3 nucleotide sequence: TGTGCCGTCAGGGGCCCGAACACTGAAGCTTTCTTT. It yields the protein CAVRGPNTEAFF.

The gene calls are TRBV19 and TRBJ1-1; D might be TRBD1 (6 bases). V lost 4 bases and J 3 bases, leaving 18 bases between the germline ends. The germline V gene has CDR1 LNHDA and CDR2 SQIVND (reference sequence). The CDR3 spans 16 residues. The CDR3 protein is CASSSSGTPTYTEAFF. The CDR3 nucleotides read TGTGCCAGTAGTAGCTCTGGGACACCAACTTACACTGAAGCTTTCTTT.

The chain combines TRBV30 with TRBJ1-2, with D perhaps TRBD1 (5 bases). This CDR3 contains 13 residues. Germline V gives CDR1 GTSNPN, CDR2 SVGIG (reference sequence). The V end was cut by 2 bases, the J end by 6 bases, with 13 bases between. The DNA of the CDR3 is TGTGCCTGGAGTCGGCAGGGTTTGGATGGCTACACCTTC. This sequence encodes CAWSRQGLDGYTF.

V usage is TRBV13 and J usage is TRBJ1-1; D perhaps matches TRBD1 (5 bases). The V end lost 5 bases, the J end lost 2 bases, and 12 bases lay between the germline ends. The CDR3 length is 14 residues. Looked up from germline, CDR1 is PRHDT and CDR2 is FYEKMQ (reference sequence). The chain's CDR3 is CASSPPDTNTEAFF. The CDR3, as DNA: TGTGCCAGCAGCCCACCGGACACAAACACTGAAGCTTTCTTT.

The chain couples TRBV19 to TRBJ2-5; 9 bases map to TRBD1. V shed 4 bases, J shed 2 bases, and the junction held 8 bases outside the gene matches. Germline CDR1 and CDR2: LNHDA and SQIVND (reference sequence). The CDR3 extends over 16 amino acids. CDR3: CASSTLQGAGQETQYF. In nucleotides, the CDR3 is TGTGCCAGTAGTACCCTACAGGGGGCGGGTCAAGAGACCCAGTACTTC.

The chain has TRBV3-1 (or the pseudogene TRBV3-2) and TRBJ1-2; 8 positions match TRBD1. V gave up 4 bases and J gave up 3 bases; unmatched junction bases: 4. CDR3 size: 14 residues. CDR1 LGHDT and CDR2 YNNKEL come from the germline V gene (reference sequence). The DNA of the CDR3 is TGTGCCAGCAGCCCTAGGACAGGGTACTATGGCTACACCTTC. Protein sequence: CASSPRTGYYGYTF.

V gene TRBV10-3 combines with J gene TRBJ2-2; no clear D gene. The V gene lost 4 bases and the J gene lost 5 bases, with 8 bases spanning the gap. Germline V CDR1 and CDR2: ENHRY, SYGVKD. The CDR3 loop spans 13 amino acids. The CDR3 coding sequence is TGTGCCATCAGTGCATCAGGAACCGGGGAGCTGTTTTTT. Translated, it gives CAISASGTGELFF.

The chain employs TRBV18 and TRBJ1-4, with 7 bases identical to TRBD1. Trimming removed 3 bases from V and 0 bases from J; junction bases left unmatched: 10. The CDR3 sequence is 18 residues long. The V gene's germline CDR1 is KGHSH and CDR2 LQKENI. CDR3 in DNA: TGTGCCAGCTCACCCGGAGGGGGCCTAAGCGCAACTAATGAAAAACTGTTTTTT. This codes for CASSPGGGLSATNEKLFF.

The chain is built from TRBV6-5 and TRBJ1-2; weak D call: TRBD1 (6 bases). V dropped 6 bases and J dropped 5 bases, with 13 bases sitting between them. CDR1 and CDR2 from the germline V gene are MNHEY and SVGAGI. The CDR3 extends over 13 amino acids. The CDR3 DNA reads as TGTGCCAGCAGCCACAGGGCAGGGTATGGCTACACCTTC. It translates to CASSHRAGYGYTF.

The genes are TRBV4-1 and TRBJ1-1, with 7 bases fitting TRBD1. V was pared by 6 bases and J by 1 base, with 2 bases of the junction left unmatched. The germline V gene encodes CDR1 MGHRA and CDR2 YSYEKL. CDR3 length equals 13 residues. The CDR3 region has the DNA TGCGCCAGCAGGGGACAGAGGAACACTGAAGCTTTCTTT. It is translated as CASRGQRNTEAFF.